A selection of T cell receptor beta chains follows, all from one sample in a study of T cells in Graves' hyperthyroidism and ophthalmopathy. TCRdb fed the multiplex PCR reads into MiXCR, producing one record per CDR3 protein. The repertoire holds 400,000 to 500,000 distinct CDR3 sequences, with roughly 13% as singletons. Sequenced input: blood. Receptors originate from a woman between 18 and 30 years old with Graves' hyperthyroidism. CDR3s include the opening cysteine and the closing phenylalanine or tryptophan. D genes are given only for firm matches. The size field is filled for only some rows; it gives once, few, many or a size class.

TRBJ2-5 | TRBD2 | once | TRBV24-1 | TGTGCCACCAGTGAACAAAAGATAGCGGGAGGGGGAGAGACCCAGTACTTC | CATSEQKIAGGGETQYF
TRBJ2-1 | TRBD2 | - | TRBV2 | TGTGCCAGCAGTGAAGGACTAGCGGGAGGAGACAATGAGCAGTTCTTC | CASSEGLAGGDNEQFF
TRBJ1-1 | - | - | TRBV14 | TGTGCCAGCAGCCACCCCGACCGGGGACACAAGAACACTGAAGCTTCCTTT | CASSHPDRGHKNTEASF
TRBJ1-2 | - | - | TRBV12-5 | TGTGCTAGTGGCCCCGGACAGATTACAAATAACTATGGCTACACCTTC | CASGPGQITNNYGYTF
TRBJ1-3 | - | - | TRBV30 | TGTGCCTGGAGTTCGGGGGGAAACACCATATATTTT | CAWSSGGNTIYF
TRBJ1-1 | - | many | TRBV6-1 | TGTGCCAGCAGAACCGGGACGGGTGAAGCTTTCTTT | CASRTGTGEAFF
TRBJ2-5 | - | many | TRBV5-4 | TGTGCCAGCAGCGGAACGCAAGAGACCCAGTACTTC | CASSGTQETQYF
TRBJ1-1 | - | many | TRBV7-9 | TGTGCCAGCAGCTCATCCTGGACCGGTGGGACTGAAGCTTTCTTT | CASSSSWTGGTEAFF
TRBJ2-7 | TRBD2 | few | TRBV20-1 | TGCAGTGCTAGCCATGGACTAGCGGACTACGTCGAGCAGTACTTC | CSASHGLADYVEQYF
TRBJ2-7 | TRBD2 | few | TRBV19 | TGTGCCAGTAGCGAAGGAGCGGGACTAGCGGGAGCCGAGCAGTACTTC | CASSEGAGLAGAEQYF
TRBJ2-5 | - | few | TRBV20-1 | TGCAGTGCTAGGCTAGTTAGAGAGACCCAGTACTTC | CSARLVRETQYF
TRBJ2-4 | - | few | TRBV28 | TGTGCCAGCAGTAAATGGCAGGGGCCGACCAAAAACATTCAGTACTTC | CASSKWQGPTKNIQYF
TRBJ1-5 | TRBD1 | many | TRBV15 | TGTGCCACCAGCAAAACAGGGGGCGGCAATCAGCCCCAGCATTTT | CATSKTGGGNQPQHF
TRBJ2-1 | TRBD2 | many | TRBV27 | TGTGCCAGCAGTTTCCTGACTAGCGGGAGAGGCAATGAGCAGTTCTTC | CASSFLTSGRGNEQFF
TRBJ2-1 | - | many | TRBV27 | TGTGCCAGCAGTTTACTGAGGGCCGGCCCTAGCTCCTACAATGAGCAGTTCTTC | CASSLLRAGPSSYNEQFF
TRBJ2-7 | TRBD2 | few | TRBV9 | TGTGCCAGCAGCGCCCTGCCAAGGACTAGTGTTGACGAGCAGTACTTC | CASSALPRTSVDEQYF
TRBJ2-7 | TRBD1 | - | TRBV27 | TGTGCCAGCAGTTTATCCCCCGGACAGGGAAGTCACGAGCAGTACTTC | CASSLSPGQGSHEQYF
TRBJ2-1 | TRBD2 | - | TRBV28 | TGTGCCGGCACCACCCCTAGCGGGAGTTACAATGAGCAGTTCTTC | CAGTTPSGSYNEQFF
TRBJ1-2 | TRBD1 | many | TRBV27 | TGTGCCAGCAGCGACAGGGGGGCCCTTCATGGCTACACCTTC | CASSDRGALHGYTF
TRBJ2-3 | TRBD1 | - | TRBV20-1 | TGCAGTGCTGCTACAGGGGCAGATGCGCAGTATTTT | CSAATGADAQYF
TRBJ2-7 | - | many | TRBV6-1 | TGTGCCAGCAGGGACGACAGGCCGTCCTACGAGCAGTACTTC | CASRDDRPSYEQYF
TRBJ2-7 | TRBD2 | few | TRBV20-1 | TGCAGTGCTAGATCAAGACTAGCGGGAGCCTACGAGCAGTACTTC | CSARSRLAGAYEQYF
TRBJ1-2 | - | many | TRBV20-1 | TGCAGTGCCCCACGGCTGGACAAGGACACAACCTCTGGAGGCTACACCTTC | CSAPRLDKDTTSGGYTF
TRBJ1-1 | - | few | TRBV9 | TGTGCCAGCACCCCAGGGAGAGGGGTAACTGAAGCTTTCTTT | CASTPGRGVTEAFF
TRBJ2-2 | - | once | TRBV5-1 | TGCGCCAGCAGCTTGAGGAGCTTGAACACCGGGGAGCTGTTTTTT | CASSLRSLNTGELFF
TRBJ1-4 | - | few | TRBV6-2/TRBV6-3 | TGTGCCAGCAACCGGGACGGTAATGAAAAACTGTTTTTT | CASNRDGNEKLFF
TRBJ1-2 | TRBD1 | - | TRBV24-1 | TGTGCCACCAGGCGTGGAGGGGGCGAAAACTATGGCTACACCTTC | CATRRGGGENYGYTF